This T cell receptor beta chain was recovered during a study of response to subunit inactivated influenza vaccine. Findings and limits, study-wide: Authors suggested that a seasonal influenza vaccination recruits few new T cells each time.

This clonotype has just a few counts. The antigen remains undetermined. The CDR3 runs 14 residues. V lost 3 bases, J lost 3 bases, and 8 bases lay in between. Germline loops: CDR1 SGHTA, CDR2 FQGNSA. Using its own MiXCR run on the RT-PCR reads, TCRdb lists one record per CDR3 protein. The sample holds 700,000 to 800,000 distinct CDR3 sequences, around 20% seen once. This chain connects TRBV7-2 to TRBJ2-2; possible D gene TRBD1, 6 bases. This TCR derives from a man aged 50-60 years who received an inactivated influenza vaccine. Sequenced here: PBMCs from blood, sampled approximately 5 days after vaccination. CDR3 bases: TGTGCCAGCAGCTTTGCAGGGGACACCGGGGAGCTGTTTTTT. Residues: CASSFAGDTGELFF.